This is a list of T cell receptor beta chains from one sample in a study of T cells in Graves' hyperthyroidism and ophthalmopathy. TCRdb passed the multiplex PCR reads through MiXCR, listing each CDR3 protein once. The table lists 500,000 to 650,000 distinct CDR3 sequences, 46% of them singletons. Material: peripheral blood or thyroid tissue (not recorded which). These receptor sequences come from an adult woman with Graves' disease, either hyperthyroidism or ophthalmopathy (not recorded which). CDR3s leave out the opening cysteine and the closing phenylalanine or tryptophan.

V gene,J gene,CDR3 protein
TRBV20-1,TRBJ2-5,SGIAAGETQY
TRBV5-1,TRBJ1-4,ASTEGASREKLF
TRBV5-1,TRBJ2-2,ASSLDLSIPGRTGELF
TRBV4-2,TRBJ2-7,ASTVTGTGVHEQY
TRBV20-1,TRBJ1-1,SGGGAMNTEAF
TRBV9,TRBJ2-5,ASSVWAGSETQY
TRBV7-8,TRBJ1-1,ASSLNLGITPF
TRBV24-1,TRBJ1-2,ATSGVYYGYT
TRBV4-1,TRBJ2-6,ASSQEWYQLRRSGANVLT
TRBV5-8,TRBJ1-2,ASSLTRQGSYGYT
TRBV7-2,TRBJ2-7,ASSLGRDSVYEQY
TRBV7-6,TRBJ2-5,ASSLGSPQETQY
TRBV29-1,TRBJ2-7,SVLGGRQY
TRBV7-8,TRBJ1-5,ASSGRGGDQPQH
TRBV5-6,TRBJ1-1,ASSTSGRLNTEAF
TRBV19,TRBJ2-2,ASSIVTGGAGGELF
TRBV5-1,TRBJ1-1,ASSLGGRTEAF
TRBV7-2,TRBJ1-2,ASSLARGHGVDYGYT
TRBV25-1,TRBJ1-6,ASSEYGNSPLH
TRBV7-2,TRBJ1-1,ASSVARGASEAF
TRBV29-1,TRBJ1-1,SVSWTEAF
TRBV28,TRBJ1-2,ASSLSGTTNYGYT
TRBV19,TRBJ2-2,ASSKGAGTLNTGELF
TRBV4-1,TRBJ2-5,ASSQMGLYGGTQY
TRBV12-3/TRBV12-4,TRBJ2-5,ASSRSGDRFA
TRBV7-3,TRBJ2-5,ASSRGHNQETQY
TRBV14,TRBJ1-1,ASSRGSGATTF
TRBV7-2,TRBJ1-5,ASSVSMNQPQH
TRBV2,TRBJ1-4,ASNPTGGGEKLF
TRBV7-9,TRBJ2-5,ASSLLGGSQETQY
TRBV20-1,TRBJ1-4,SATGTGMRKLF
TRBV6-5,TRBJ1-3,ASSKRGRSSGNTIY
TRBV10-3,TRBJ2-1,AATSYNEQF
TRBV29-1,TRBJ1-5,SVEGTSNQPQH
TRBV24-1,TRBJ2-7,ATSDFGTGGLYEQY
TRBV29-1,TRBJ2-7,SVLRGPYEQY